The 30 T cell receptor beta chains below were found in one sample sequenced in a study of blood T cell repertoires in COVID-19 (dated by TCRdb to 2018 to 2020). Library prep was done by the immunoSEQ multiplex PCR assay. TCRdb holds this immuneACCESS table with in-frame rearrangements only. Some clones are missing; in checked studies, unresolved V genes explain under half, and the rest has no known cause. The sample includes some 71,000 clones, with 81% observed a single time. The leading ten clones occupy 0.83% of the sample. Sequencing was carried out using peripheral blood. The receptors were gathered from a woman in her 70s with acute or convalescent COVID-19.

V gene TRBV12-1 combines with J gene TRBJ2-4; TRBD2, as called in the table, went unchecked against the DNA. TRBV12-1 is a documented pseudogene. The CDR3 runs to 24 residues. CDR3 sequence: CASSFHPYYVGSFPGLGAKNIQYF. CDR3 nucleotide sequence: TGTGCCAGCAGCTTTCATCCCTATTACGTAGGGAGTTTCCCTGGTTTAGGGGCCAAAAACATTCAGTACTTC.

The table lists this clone with a count of one. The chain employs TRBV4-1 and TRBJ1-4, with D unresolved. The CDR3 spans 14 residues. Germline assignment: CDR1 MGHRA and CDR2 YSYEKL. The V end lost 0 bases, the J end lost 7 bases, and 9 bases lay between the germline ends. CDR3 sequence reads: CASSQESIGEKLFF. DNA for the CDR3: TGCGCCAGCAGCCAAGAAAGCATCGGTGAAAAACTGTTTTTT.

This chain connects TRBV6-1 to TRBJ2-7, with D perhaps matching TRBD2 (5 bases). The CDR3 length is 16 residues. Trimming removed 3 bases at V and 0 bases at J, with 15 bases between. Germline values: CDR1 MNHNS, CDR2 SASEGT. The CDR3: CASSDMGRENSYEQYF. CDR3 bases: TGTGCCAGCAGTGATATGGGTCGGGAAAACTCCTACGAGCAGTACTTC.

This clone was detected only a few times. This rearrangement joins TRBV7-2 to TRBJ2-3; maybe TRBD2 (5 bases). Trimming removed 3 bases at V and 2 bases at J, with 12 bases between. CDR1 is SGHTA, CDR2 FQGNSA, per germline. The CDR3 spans 15 residues. This CDR3 reads CASSFRGWTTDTQYF. The CDR3 coding sequence is TGTGCCAGCAGCTTTCGGGGATGGACCACAGATACGCAGTATTTT.

The rearrangement links TRBV7-9 to TRBJ2-7; weak D call: TRBD2 (6 bases). Per germline, CDR1 SEHNR and CDR2 FQNEAQ (reference sequence). The CDR3 consists of 14 residues. The germline V and J ends were trimmed by 5 bases and 0 bases, with 11 bases remaining between them. CDR3 protein: CASSPSGFSYEQYF. DNA for the CDR3: TGTGCCAGCAGCCCCAGCGGGTTCTCCTACGAGCAGTACTTC.

This sequence joins TRBV30 and TRBJ2-1; 7 bases line up with TRBD1. Germline trimming cut 1 base from V and 9 bases from J; bases unmatched to any gene: 15. This CDR3 contains 16 residues. Germline CDR1 and CDR2: GTSNPN and SVGIG (reference sequence). CDR3 nucleotide sequence: TGTGCCTGGAGTGGGGGACGCCCAGGGGGTTACTTTGAGCAGTTCTTC. Protein: CAWSGGRPGGYFEQFF.

The V and J genes are TRBV19 and TRBJ2-2; 7 nucleotides match TRBD1. The V and J ends lost 7 bases and 1 base, in that order; junction bases with no gene match: 3. Looked up from germline, CDR1 is LNHDA and CDR2 is SQIVND (reference sequence). The CDR3 runs to 14 residues. The CDR3, as DNA: TGTGCCAGTAAAGACAGGGAGAACACCGGGGAGCTGTTTTTT. Its translation is CASKDRENTGELFF.

The V call is TRBV10-3, the J call TRBJ1-4, with D maybe TRBD1 (5 bases). The germline V and J ends were trimmed by 0 bases and 7 bases, with 12 bases remaining between them. The CDR3 covers 15 residues. Germline V CDR1 and CDR2: ENHRY, SYGVKD. The CDR3 coding sequence is TGTGCCATCAGTGAGTCTCGACAGAATAGTGAAAAACTGTTTTTT. This codes for CAISESRQNSEKLFF.

This clone has more than one count but fewer than ten. The V call is TRBV2, the J call TRBJ2-7; the D gene is possibly TRBD1 (6 bases). Trimming removed 4 bases from V and 1 base from J, with 11 bases in between. From germline, CDR1 is SNHLY and CDR2 FYNNEI. CDR3 length: 14 amino acids. In DNA form, the CDR3 reads TGTGCCAGCAGTGGGACAGTTTCGTCCTACGAGCAGTACTTC. As protein: CASSGTVSSYEQYF.

A few counts support this clone. This chain uses TRBV12-3 or TRBV12-4 with TRBJ1-5; D not resolved. Trimming cost V 7 bases and J 6 bases, with 13 bases left between them. The CDR3 is made up of 13 amino acids. In nucleotides, the CDR3 is TGTGCCAGCACCCCCCAGGTCGGTCAGCCCCAGCATTTT. This sequence encodes CASTPQVGQPQHF.

The rearrangement joins TRBV27 to TRBJ2-1, with a possible D match to TRBD1 (6 bases). Germline-derived CDR1 and CDR2 are MNHEY and SMNVEV (reference sequence). This CDR3 contains 15 residues. V gave up 2 bases and J gave up 2 bases, with 10 bases separating them. The CDR3 loop reads CASSLGRGTYNEQFF. DNA of the CDR3: TGTGCCAGCAGTTTAGGCAGGGGAACCTACAATGAGCAGTTCTTC.

This chain links TRBV12-3 or TRBV12-4 with TRBJ1-2; 8 bases are shared with TRBD1. Trimming at V came to 3 bases and at J to 13 bases, leaving 7 bases not matched to a gene. This CDR3 is 12 amino acids long. The CDR3 loop is CASSFPDRVTTF. Here the CDR3 DNA reads TGTGCCAGCAGTTTCCCGGACAGGGTCACCACCTTC.

This sequence joins TRBV30 and TRBJ2-5; 7 bases agree with TRBD1. CDR3 length: 13 residues. The V gene end was trimmed by 1 base and the J gene end by 7 bases; junction bases not matched to a gene: 6. Germline lookup yields CDR1 GTSNPN and CDR2 SVGIG (reference sequence). CDR3 bases: TGTGCCTGGAGTGAGACAGGGCCTGGGACCCAGTACTTC. This sequence encodes CAWSETGPGTQYF. Using reference TRBV30 and TRBJ2-5 for the parts outside the CDR3, the full variable domain is SQTIHQWPATLVQPVGSPLSLECTVEGTSNPNLYWYRQAAGRGLQLLFYSVGIGQISSEVPQNLSASRPQDRQFILSSKKLLLSDSGFYLCAWSETGPGTQYFGPGTRLLVL.

The CDR3 DNA reads TGTGCCAGCAGTCCTCGGGTCCAACCCCAGCATTTT. As protein: CASSPRVQPQHF. V and J are TRBV28 and TRBJ1-5; D not resolved. Germline assignment: CDR1 MDHEN and CDR2 SYDVKM. Deletions cut 5 bases from V and 10 bases from J, with 12 bases between. The CDR3 totals 12 residues.

The chain is built from TRBV2 and TRBJ2-5, with a tentative D call TRBD1 (6 bases). The CDR3 runs 13 residues. The germline V gene has CDR1 SNHLY and CDR2 FYNNEI. V was cut by 7 bases and J by 2 bases, with 11 bases left in between. The CDR3 spells CASTGQIQETQYF. The DNA for the CDR3 is TGTGCCAGCACCGGACAGATACAAGAGACCCAGTACTTC.

This clone came up a few times. This chain links TRBV29-1 with TRBJ1-3; D is unclear. V was clipped by 0 bases and J by 9 bases, with 6 bases between them. The CDR3 is made up of 11 amino acids. Germline V CDR1 and CDR2: SQVTM, ANQGSEA. The DNA for the CDR3 is TGCAGCGTTGAAGAAGCCGGCACCATATATTTT. It encodes CSVEEAGTIYF. The full variable domain, completed using reference TRBV29-1 and TRBJ1-3, is SAVISQKPSRDICQRGTSLTIQCQVDSQVTMMFWYRQQPGQSLTLIATANQGSEATYESGFVIDKFPISRPNLTFSTLTVSNMSPEDSSIYLCSVEEAGTIYFGEGSWLTVV.

CDR3 nucleotide sequence: TGTGCCAGCAGCTTAGACCCCCGGGGGGCAGACGAGCAGTACTTC. Translated: CASSLDPRGADEQYF. This chain joins TRBV7-2 and TRBJ2-7; D is possibly TRBD2 (7 bases). The CDR3 totals 15 residues. V was clipped by 1 base and J by 5 bases, with 15 bases between them. In germline, CDR1 is SGHTA, CDR2 FQGNSA.

The rearrangement links TRBV9 to TRBJ2-5; perhaps TRBD2 as D (5 bases). The V gene's germline CDR1 is SGDLS and CDR2 YYNGEE. The CDR3 runs to 15 residues. V lost 0 bases and J 1 base, leaving 10 bases between the germline ends. For the CDR3, the DNA is TGTGCCAGCAGCGTAGAGCCTAGCCCCCAAGAGACCCAGTACTTC. Translating it yields CASSVEPSPQETQYF.

DNA for the CDR3: TGTGCCAGTACCATGACAGGGGGCTATGGCTACACCTTC. This sequence encodes CASTMTGGYGYTF. This chain joins TRBV19 and TRBJ1-2, with 9 bases matching TRBD1. The CDR3 spans 13 residues. Germline V gene lookup returns CDR1 LNHDA and CDR2 SQIVND (reference sequence). V trimming: 7 bases; J trimming: 4 bases; junction bases outside the gene matches: 4.

This clone showed up just a few times. The chain has TRBV27 and TRBJ1-6, with 10 bases fitting TRBD1. CDR1 MNHEY and CDR2 SMNVEV come from the germline V gene (reference sequence). The CDR3 consists of 14 residues. The junction had 3 bases not matched to a gene; V was cut back by 4 bases and J by 9 bases. In DNA form, the CDR3 reads TGTGCCAGCAGTTCGACAGGGGGCGGTTCACCCCTCCACTTT. It yields the protein CASSSTGGGSPLHF.

With respect to this clone: At one boundary the junction diverges from the germline segment, which might be a read error. The chain uses TRBV9 and TRBJ2-3, with 7 bases aligning to TRBD1. There are 14 residues in the CDR3. Germline assignment: CDR1 SGDLS and CDR2 YYNGEE. Here the CDR3 reads CATSPTGFTDTQYF. DNA of the CDR3: TGTGCCACCAGCCCGACAGGGTTCACAGATACGCAGTATTTT.

This clone was observed a single time. The genes are TRBV28 and TRBJ1-1; a possible D gene is TRBD1 (6 bases). Per germline, CDR1 MDHEN and CDR2 SYDVKM. Trimming pared 7 bases from V and 2 bases from J, leaving 11 bases between. The CDR3 runs to 13 residues. The CDR3 protein is CASTRGGNTEAFF. The DNA for the CDR3 is TGTGCCAGCACCAGAGGGGGAAACACTGAAGCTTTCTTT. The full variable domain, rest sourced from reference TRBV28 and TRBJ1-1, is DVKVTQSSRYLVKRTGEKVFLECVQDMDHENMFWYRQDPGLGLRLIYFSYDVKMKEKGDIPEGYSVSREKKERFSLILESASTNQTSMYLCASTRGGNTEAFFGQGTRLTVV.

The chain is built from TRBV11-2 and TRBJ2-5; 7 bases match TRBD1. V shed 4 bases and J 4 bases; nucleotides not matched to a gene: 9. The CDR3 has 15 amino acids. The germline gives CDR1 SGHAT, CDR2 FQNNGV. CDR3 DNA: TGTGCCAGCAGCTCCAACAGGGGAAGGGGAGAGACCCAGTACTTC. It codes for CASSSNRGRGETQYF.

The rearrangement uses TRBV30 and TRBJ1-2, with 7 bases matching TRBD1. After removal of 3 bases from V and 3 bases from J, the junction contained 4 bases not matched to a gene. CDR3 size: 13 residues. The germline gives CDR1 GTSNPN, CDR2 SVGIG (reference sequence). CDR3 protein: CAWSRGNHYGYTF. The CDR3 DNA sequence: TGTGCCTGGAGCAGGGGGAATCACTATGGCTACACCTTC.

The CDR3 protein is CASSQGGGVLGEDTQYF. Here the CDR3 DNA reads TGCGCCAGCAGCCAAGGGGGCGGGGTGTTGGGTGAAGATACGCAGTATTTT. The chain uses TRBV4-3 and TRBJ2-3; tentatively, D is TRBD2 (6 bases). The ends were cut back, 1 base at V and 5 bases at J, with 19 bases in the middle. Looked up from germline, CDR1 is LGHNA and CDR2 is YSLEER. The CDR3 contains 17 residues.

This clone was seen just once. This chain connects TRBV5-1 to TRBJ1-1; a possible D gene is TRBD1 (5 bases). This CDR3 contains 15 residues. Deletions cut 5 bases from V and 2 bases from J, with 16 bases between. Germline V lookup: CDR1 SGHRS, CDR2 YFSETQ. The CDR3 is CASRSSGQGNTEAFF. CDR3 in DNA: TGCGCCAGCAGGTCTAGTGGGCAGGGAAACACTGAAGCTTTCTTT. Based on the CDR3 plus reference TRBV5-1 and TRBJ1-1, the full variable domain is KAGVTQTPRYLIKTRGQQVTLSCSPISGHRSVSWYQQTPGQGLQFLFEYFSETQRNKGNFPGRFSGRQFSNSRSEMNVSTLELGDSALYLCASRSSGQGNTEAFFGQGTRLTVV.

The chain couples TRBV27 to TRBJ2-7; D is possibly TRBD2 (6 bases). The V gene's germline CDR1 is MNHEY and CDR2 SMNVEV (reference sequence). The CDR3 spans 12 residues. V lost 6 bases and J 6 bases, leaving 12 bases between the germline ends. The CDR3 nucleotides read TGTGCCAGCAGAACCGTGGGACTCGAGCAGTACTTC. It yields the protein CASRTVGLEQYF.

The chain recombines TRBV6-5 with TRBJ2-7; weak D call: TRBD1 (6 bases). Trimming pared 8 bases from V and 1 base from J, leaving 18 bases between. This CDR3 comprises 15 residues. CDR1 is MNHEY, CDR2 SVGAGI, per germline. CDR3 bases: TGTGCCAGCGTCCAAGGTGGGGGCAGGTCCTACGAGCAGTACTTC. It codes for CASVQGGGRSYEQYF.

The rearrangement uses TRBV18 and TRBJ2-1, with D unclear. CDR3 length: 15 residues. Per germline, CDR1 KGHSH and CDR2 LQKENI. Trimming took 3 bases from V and 5 from J, leaving 14 bases between them. The CDR3 DNA reads TGTGCCAGCTCACCCCTGCCTGGGCCTAACAATGAGCAGTTCTTC. This sequence encodes CASSPLPGPNNEQFF. Filled out from reference TRBV18 and TRBJ2-1, the complete variable domain reads NAGVMQNPRHLVRRRGQEARLRCSPMKGHSHVYWYRQLPEEGLKFMVYLQKENIIDESGMPKERFSAEFPKEGPSILRIQQVVRGDSAAYFCASSPLPGPNNEQFFGPGTRLTVL.

The chain joins TRBV6-6 to TRBJ2-1, with TRBD1 matching 7 bases. The CDR3 runs to 14 residues. V lost 8 bases, J lost 8 bases, and 12 bases stayed unmatched. The germline gives CDR1 MNHNY, CDR2 SVGAGI (reference sequence). CDR3 nucleotide sequence: TGTGCCAGCGCCCGACAGGGACAAAAACATGAGCAGTTCTTC. Its protein product is CASARQGQKHEQFF.